These 28 T cell receptor beta chains originate from one sample sequenced in a study of chemoradiotherapy in HPV16-positive cancers. The data were produced by immunoSEQ multiplex PCR, yet TCRdb's version contains in-frame clones alone and is incomplete. This sample has several thousand clones, with roughly 80% found just once. This sample comprised tumor tissue, obtained from a patient who underwent chemoradiotherapy. These receptors all stem from a human donor with HPV-associated anogenital cancer.

This clone has more than one count but fewer than ten. The chain joins TRBV6-5 to TRBJ1-2, with TRBD1 identical over 7 bases. The V segment lost 4 bases and the J segment 7 bases; nucleotides outside the gene matches: 3. Germline values: CDR1 MNHEY, CDR2 SVGAGI. The CDR3 consists of 12 residues. This CDR3 reads CASSSGTVGYTF. As DNA, the CDR3 is TGTGCCAGCAGTTCCGGGACAGTTGGCTACACCTTC.

This rearrangement joins TRBV11-3 to TRBJ2-6; D call uncertain. CDR3 size: 16 residues. The ends were cut back, 5 bases at V and 2 bases at J, with 13 bases in the middle. Germline CDR1 is SGHNT and CDR2 is YENEEA. CDR3 nucleotide sequence: TGTGCCAGCAGCCCAATGGGGTCGGCTGGGGCCAACGTCCTGACTTTC. Residues: CASSPMGSAGANVLTF.

In its sample, this clone was seen a few times. The CDR3, as DNA: TGTGCCAGCAGTGGACAGGGGAGCAATCAGCCCCAGCATTTT. It encodes CASSGQGSNQPQHF. The V call is TRBV2, the J call TRBJ1-5, with 8 positions matching TRBD1. J gave up 1 base and V 4 bases, and 0 bases lay outside the gene matches. Germline CDR1 is SNHLY and CDR2 is FYNNEI. This CDR3 has 14 residues.

V is TRBV5-1 and J is TRBJ1-1; tentatively, D is TRBD1 (5 bases). The germline V gene encodes CDR1 SGHRS and CDR2 YFSETQ. Deletions cut 3 bases from V and 1 base from J, with 10 bases between. The CDR3 extends over 14 amino acids. The CDR3 region is CASSWDGANTEAFF. The CDR3 DNA follows: TGCGCCAGCAGCTGGGACGGGGCGAACACTGAAGCTTTCTTT.

This chain connects TRBV5-4 to TRBJ2-4, with 8 bases fitting TRBD1. Germline lookup yields CDR1 SGHNT and CDR2 YYREEE (reference sequence). The CDR3 has 14 amino acids. Trimming cost V 4 bases and J 6 bases; bases outside gene matches: 6. The CDR3 DNA is TGTGCCAGCAGCACTGCAGGGGGCGCAAACATTCAGTACTTC. Amino acid sequence: CASSTAGGANIQYF.

The CDR3 reads CASSFEGGSGNTIYF. The CDR3 region has the DNA TGTGCCAGCAGCTTCGAAGGGGGCTCTGGAAACACCATATATTTT. V gene TRBV11-3 combines with J gene TRBJ1-3; D possibly corresponds to TRBD1 (6 bases). V gave up 3 bases and J gave up 0 bases, with 9 bases separating them. Germline assignment: CDR1 SGHNT and CDR2 YENEEA. This CDR3 contains 15 residues.

This clone appeared a few times. The chain employs TRBV28 and TRBJ1-5; 12 bases align to TRBD1. This CDR3 has 15 residues. The V and J ends lost 6 bases and 7 bases, in that order; junction bases with no gene match: 7. Germline CDR1 is MDHEN and CDR2 is SYDVKM. CDR3 coding DNA: TGTGCCAGCAGATTAACCGGGACAGGGGGCCAGCCCCAGCATTTT. This encodes CASRLTGTGGQPQHF.

The genes are TRBV18 and TRBJ1-3; D is possibly TRBD1 (5 bases). The CDR3 has 16 residues. V lost 3 bases, J lost 1 base, and 13 bases lay in between. Germline assignment: CDR1 KGHSH and CDR2 LQKENI. The CDR3 protein is CASSPGQGFSGNTIYF. Here the CDR3 DNA reads TGTGCCAGCTCACCTGGCCAGGGCTTTTCTGGAAACACCATATATTTT.

The chain combines TRBV11-3 with TRBJ2-5, with D possibly being TRBD1 (5 bases). The germline V gene has CDR1 SGHNT and CDR2 YENEEA. Trimming shortened V by 2 bases and J by 1 base, and 11 bases separated the two germline ends. There are 15 residues in the CDR3. The CDR3 DNA reads as TGTGCCAGCAGCTTAAGGCAGGGCGCCCAAGAGACCCAGTACTTC. The encoded protein is CASSLRQGAQETQYF.

By its share, this clone is medium-sized. This chain uses TRBV5-4 with TRBJ2-2; maybe TRBD2 (5 bases). The CDR3 runs 13 residues. With 4 bases removed from V and 7 bases from J, the gap between germline ends came to 11 bases. The V gene's germline CDR1 is SGHNT and CDR2 YYREEE (reference sequence). The CDR3 here is CASSPREGGELFF. CDR3 in DNA: TGTGCCAGCAGCCCTCGAGAGGGCGGGGAGCTGTTTTTT.

The rearrangement joins TRBV9 to TRBJ2-1; 11 bases are a match to TRBD1. Per the germline V gene, CDR1 is SGDLS and CDR2 is YYNGEE. The CDR3 spans 15 residues. After removal of 4 bases from V and 7 bases from J, the junction contained 7 bases not matched to a gene. This CDR3 reads CASSTRDRGRNEQFF. The CDR3 DNA sequence: TGTGCCAGCAGCACCCGGGACAGGGGGAGGAATGAGCAGTTCTTC.

The rearrangement uses TRBV5-6 and TRBJ2-4; D is undetermined. The CDR3 loop spans 15 amino acids. CDR1 SGHDT and CDR2 YYEEEE come from the germline V gene. Trimming removed 4 bases from V and 2 bases from J, with 13 bases in between. The DNA of the CDR3 is TGTGCCAGCAGCCTTGGGTCTTTGTCCAAAAACATTCAGTACTTC. This gives the protein CASSLGSLSKNIQYF.

This chain links TRBV2 with TRBJ1-5; 8 bases align to TRBD1. The trim removed 7 bases at V and 5 bases at J, leaving 7 bases unmatched. The CDR3 runs 14 residues. Germline loops: CDR1 SNHLY, CDR2 FYNNEI. CDR3: CASTGGAAYQPQHF. The CDR3 bases are TGTGCCAGCACAGGGGGCGCGGCGTATCAGCCCCAGCATTTT.

CDR3 loop: CASSLFRQAPLHF. CDR3 bases: TGTGCCAGCAGTTTATTCAGACAGGCACCCCTCCACTTT. V and J are TRBV27 and TRBJ1-6; the D gene is possibly TRBD1 (6 bases). The V end lost 1 base, the J end lost 11 bases, and 9 bases lay between the germline ends. CDR1 MNHEY and CDR2 SMNVEV come from the germline V gene (reference sequence). This CDR3 is built from 13 residues.

The J gene is TRBJ2-2, the V gene TRBV7-2; D remains ambiguous. CDR1 and CDR2 from the germline V gene are SGHTA and FQGNSA. V was shortened by 1 base and J by 0 bases, with 12 bases between the two germline ends. This CDR3 comprises 17 residues. CDR3: CASSLVAGPSNTGELFF. The CDR3 region has the DNA TGTGCCAGCAGCTTAGTGGCAGGCCCTTCGAACACCGGGGAGCTGTTTTTT.

This CDR3 reads CATSSGQGASQETQYF. In nucleotides, the CDR3 is TGTGCCACCAGTTCTGGACAGGGGGCGAGCCAAGAGACCCAGTACTTC. The J gene is TRBJ2-5, the V gene TRBV15, with TRBD1 identical over 11 bases. Germline V gene lookup returns CDR1 LNHNV and CDR2 YYDKDF (reference sequence). V trimming: 6 bases; J trimming: 1 base; junction bases outside the gene matches: 7. The CDR3 spans 16 residues.

The genes are TRBV2 and TRBJ2-1, with D hard to call. Germline V gene data show CDR1 as SNHLY and CDR2 as FYNNEI. The length of the CDR3 is 17 residues. The germline V and J ends were trimmed by 5 bases and 4 bases, with 21 bases remaining between them. As DNA, the CDR3 is TGTGCCAGCAGTCTAAGGTCGCCAATACCTCGATACAATGAGCAGTTCTTC. It codes for CASSLRSPIPRYNEQFF.

The chain combines TRBV5-1 with TRBJ2-1; 10 bases align to TRBD2. V lost 4 bases and J lost 4; bases outside the gene matches: 8. CDR3 length equals 16 residues. In germline, CDR1 is SGHRS, CDR2 YFSETQ. The CDR3 DNA follows: TGCGCCAGCAGCCCCCGGCCTAGCGGGAGTTACAATGAGCAGTTCTTC. It yields the protein CASSPRPSGSYNEQFF.

The rearrangement joins TRBV6-4 to TRBJ2-5, with D unresolved. This CDR3 is built from 13 residues. Looked up from germline, CDR1 is MRHNA and CDR2 is SNTAGT. The germline V and J ends were trimmed by 8 bases and 5 bases, with 15 bases remaining between them. CDR3 amino acids: CASADRLGETQYF. DNA for the CDR3: TGTGCCAGCGCCGATCGTTTAGGGGAGACCCAGTACTTC.

This clone was detected a few times. The V and J genes are TRBV7-2 and TRBJ2-1; TRBD2 matches 12 bases. Germline V gives CDR1 SGHTA, CDR2 FQGNSA. The CDR3 is 17 residues long. The V segment lost 2 bases and the J segment 0 bases; nucleotides outside the gene matches: 2. The CDR3 here is CASSLTSGGPSYNEQFF. Here the CDR3 DNA reads TGTGCCAGCAGCTTAACTAGCGGGGGGCCCTCCTACAATGAGCAGTTCTTC.

CDR3 region: CASSLSPGGLRNGYTF. CDR3 DNA: TGTGCCAGCAGCTTGTCTCCAGGGGGCTTAAGAAATGGCTACACCTTC. This chain uses TRBV5-4 with TRBJ1-2, with 8 bases matching TRBD1. Trimming at V came to 1 base and at J to 6 bases, leaving 11 bases not matched to a gene. Germline CDR1 reads SGHNT; CDR2 reads YYREEE (reference sequence). CDR3 length: 16 amino acids. Full variable domain (rest looked up from reference TRBV5-4 and TRBJ1-2): ETGVTQSPTHLIKTRGQQVTLRCSSQSGHNTVSWYQQALGQGPQFIFQYYREEENGRGNFPPRFSGLQFPNYSSELNVNALELDDSALYLCASSLSPGGLRNGYTFGSGTRLTVV.

The rearrangement joins TRBV29-1 to TRBJ1-2, with D hard to call. Trimming left V 7 bases short and J 8 bases short, with 20 bases between. Germline loops: CDR1 SQVTM, CDR2 ANQGSEA. The CDR3 is 13 amino acids. CDR3 nucleotides: TGCAGCGCATCCGCACCCCCACAGCTAGGCTACACCTTC. Its protein is CSASAPPQLGYTF.

This clone was detected only a few times. The chain recombines TRBV5-4 with TRBJ2-5; D assignment may be TRBD1 or TRBD2 (5 bases each). Trimming removed 2 bases from V and 1 base from J, with 9 bases in between. Germline CDR1 is SGHNT and CDR2 is YYREEE (reference sequence). The length of the CDR3 is 14 residues. The CDR3 DNA reads TGTGCCAGCAGCTTAGCAGGGACCCAAGAGACCCAGTACTTC. It specifies CASSLAGTQETQYF.

The CDR3 nucleotides are TGTGCCAGCAGCGCCCGACAGGCCCCCTACGAGCAGTACTTC. Translated: CASSARQAPYEQYF. The V call is TRBV7-9, the J call TRBJ2-5; weak D call: TRBD1 (6 bases). With the DNA end fitting TRBJ2-7 better, the J assignment may be wrong. Per germline, CDR1 SEHNR and CDR2 FQNEAQ (reference sequence). The CDR3 length is 14 residues.

The chain couples TRBV15 to TRBJ1-4; the match to TRBD1 covers 8 bases. The CDR3 consists of 16 residues. Unmatched junction bases numbered 8, after V lost 1 base and J lost 7 bases. Germline V lookup: CDR1 LNHNV, CDR2 YYDKDF (reference sequence). The CDR3 region has the DNA TGTGCCACCAGCAGAGCCGACAGGGGCGGGAGTGAAAAACTGTTTTTT. Its protein is CATSRADRGGSEKLFF.

This chain links TRBV7-2 with TRBJ2-1; no reliable D call. CDR3 length equals 15 residues. CDR1 and CDR2 from the germline V gene are SGHTA and FQGNSA. The V end was cut by 5 bases, the J end by 0 bases, with 11 bases between. CDR3 loop: CASSLQSSSYNEQFF. CDR3 sequence (DNA): TGTGCCAGCAGCCTACAGAGTAGCTCCTACAATGAGCAGTTCTTC. Combining the CDR3 with reference TRBV7-2 and TRBJ2-1 gives the whole variable domain GAGVSQSPSNKVTEKGKDVELRCDPISGHTALYWYRQSLGQGLEFLIYFQGNSAPDKSGLPSDRFSAERTGGSVSTLTIQRTQQEDSAVYLCASSLQSSSYNEQFFGPGTRLTVL.

The V call is TRBV27, the J call TRBJ2-7, with D perhaps given as TRBD1 or TRBD2 (5 bases each). The CDR3 has 15 amino acids. The V gene's germline CDR1 is MNHEY and CDR2 SMNVEV (reference sequence). V was pared by 5 bases and J by 2 bases, with 16 bases between. The CDR3 here is CASSRGAGNTYEQYF. For the CDR3, the DNA is TGTGCCAGCAGTCGGGGCGCCGGGAACACCTACGAGCAGTACTTC.

The rearrangement uses TRBV10-2 and TRBJ2-7; 9 positions match TRBD1. Germline V gene lookup returns CDR1 WSHSY and CDR2 SAAADI. The CDR3 sequence is 14 residues long. V shed 2 bases, J shed 5 bases, and the junction held 4 bases outside the gene matches. The CDR3 loop reads CASSETGGLDEQYF. The CDR3 DNA reads TGCGCCAGCAGTGAGACAGGGGGCCTCGACGAGCAGTACTTC.